This paragraph covers one TCR beta chain sequence. The target antigen is unknown. No neoadjuvant therapy was given to the selected pancreatic ductal adenocarcinoma patients before their surgery. The ends lost 3 bases at V and 8 bases at J; junction bases unmatched: 6. CDR3 size: 13 residues. Per the germline V gene, CDR1 is SGHNT and CDR2 is YYREEE (reference sequence). This record comes from a study of T cells in pancreatic ductal adenocarcinoma. Study-wide results and caveats: Tumor and blood clonality did not differ significantly, about 0.11 versus 0.078. Unique clonotypes were around 8-fold more numerous in blood than in tumor. Tumors hold more CD45RO+ effector T cells, which may bias toward lower diversity.

TCRdb's table, derived via immunoSEQ multiplex PCR, lists solely in-frame clones and lacks some. The data contain roughly 100,000 clones, about 95% of them singletons. The chain links TRBV5-4 to TRBJ1-2; 8 bases map to TRBD1. The sequence was collected from a human donor with pancreatic ductal adenocarcinoma. Sequenced sample: PBMCs. CDR3 in DNA: TGTGCCAGCAGCTCCCGGACAGGGCAGGGCTACACCTTC. Amino acid sequence: CASSSRTGQGYTF. The complete variable domain, with remaining parts taken from reference TRBV5-4 and TRBJ1-2, reads ETGVTQSPTHLIKTRGQQVTLRCSSQSGHNTVSWYQQALGQGPQFIFQYYREEENGRGNFPPRFSGLQFPNYSSELNVNALELDDSALYLCASSSRTGQGYTFGSGTRLTVV.